This TCR beta chain is from a study of immune heterogeneity within non-small cell lung tumors. Looking at the study overall: It was found that the tumors were several squamous cell carcinomas, 9 to 10 non-squamous carcinomas and 1 not otherwise specified. Study conclusions and caveats: Site-unique high-frequency clones occurred alongside identical dominant CDR3 beta clonotypes that recurred across tumor sites within a patient.

The junction had 4 bases not matched to a gene; V was cut back by 6 bases and J by 1 base. Germline CDR1 DFQATT, CDR2 SNEGSKA (reference sequence). The CDR3 is 14 amino acids. The template consisted of bulk tumor genomic DNA, with approximately 630 ng used per sample. Biopsy collection occurred during surgery, with several far-apart biopsies per primary tumor. Newly diagnosed with untreated non-small cell lung cancer, the patients underwent curative surgery. Patients with newly diagnosed non-small cell lung cancer who underwent surgery with curative intent served as donors. The sample holds a few counts of this clonotype. Its antigen remains unidentified. The authors amplified TCR beta CDR3 by multiplex PCR with 32 V and 13 J primers. TCRdb itself ran the multiplex PCR reads through MiXCR, one entry per CDR3 protein. The sample lists just over 15,000 distinct CDR3 sequences, 28% occurring once.

The sequenced sample consisted of lung tumor tissue. This TCR came from a man aged 35 to 55 with non-small cell lung cancer. The chain is built from TRBV20-1 and TRBJ1-5; 9 positions agree with TRBD1. CDR3 sequence: CSATQGASNQPQHF. CDR3 DNA sequence: TGCAGTGCAACACAGGGGGCAAGCAATCAGCCCCAGCATTTT.